These 28 T cell receptor beta chains came from one sample sequenced in a study of T cell changes during pregnancy in multiple sclerosis. Sequencing was performed with immunoSEQ multiplex PCR; in TCRdb, only in-frame clones are kept and a portion is missing. The data show 30,000 to 40,000 clones, about 92% seen once. Here the sequenced sample was CD4+ T cells from peripheral blood mononuclear cells, taken in the third trimester of pregnancy. Source of these receptors: a female donor with multiple sclerosis, enrolled in a pregnancy study.

J is TRBJ2-1 and V is TRBV19; 13 bases match TRBD2. The germline V gene encodes CDR1 LNHDA and CDR2 SQIVND (reference sequence). V shed 6 bases and J 9 bases; nucleotides not matched to a gene: 11. This CDR3 has 16 residues. CDR3 amino acids: CASSHSGLAGFFEQFF. DNA for the CDR3: TGTGCCAGTAGCCATTCGGGACTAGCGGGATTTTTTGAGCAGTTCTTC. Full variable domain (rest looked up from reference TRBV19 and TRBJ2-1): DGGITQSPKYLFRKEGQNVTLSCEQNLNHDAMYWYRQDPGQGLRLIYYSQIVNDFQKGDIAEGYSVSREKKESFPLTVTSAQKNPTAFYLCASSHSGLAGFFEQFFGPGTRLTVL.

V and J are TRBV29-1 and TRBJ2-1, with 12 bases identical to TRBD2. CDR3 length: 15 amino acids. V lost 5 bases and J lost 7; bases outside the gene matches: 9. Looked up from germline, CDR1 is SQVTM and CDR2 is ANQGSEA. The CDR3 here is CSVQARTSGDNEQFF. In DNA, the CDR3 is TGCAGCGTTCAAGCTCGGACTAGCGGGGATAATGAGCAGTTCTTC.

Details on this clone: Other DNA variants within this sample encode the same CDR3. The gene calls are TRBV18 and TRBJ1-5, with TRBD1 matching 7 bases. The CDR3 is made up of 14 amino acids. With 1 base clipped from V and 5 bases from J, the junction kept 2 bases outside the gene matches. Germline V gene lookup returns CDR1 KGHSH and CDR2 LQKENI. This CDR3 reads CASSPQGADQPQHF. CDR3 sequence (DNA): TGTGCCAGCTCACCACAGGGGGCAGATCAGCCCCAGCATTTT.

The chain combines TRBV6-5 with TRBJ2-5; maybe TRBD2 (6 bases). The CDR3 sequence is 15 residues long. V was shortened by 1 base and J by 5 bases, with 14 bases between the two germline ends. In germline, CDR1 is MNHEY, CDR2 SVGAGI. The DNA of the CDR3 is TGTGCCAGCAGTTACTTTTGGGGGGTTATGGAGACCCAGTACTTC. The encoded protein is CASSYFWGVMETQYF.

J is TRBJ1-6 and V is TRBV6-5; D possibly corresponds to TRBD1 (6 bases). Germline values: CDR1 MNHEY, CDR2 SVGAGI. The germline V and J ends were trimmed by 2 bases and 8 bases, with 13 bases remaining between them. CDR3 size: 15 residues. This CDR3 is CASSYRGGGYSPLHF. CDR3 nucleotides: TGTGCCAGCAGTTACCGGGGGGGCGGGTATTCACCCCTCCACTTT.

The CDR3, as DNA: TGTGCCTGGAAGCAGGGTTCCGCAACTAATGAAAAACTGTTTTTT. Its translation is CAWKQGSATNEKLFF. The rearrangement joins TRBV30 to TRBJ1-4, with D perhaps matching TRBD1 (5 bases). The CDR3 length is 15 residues. Between the trimmed V and J ends, which lost 4 bases and 0 bases, there was a span of 12 bases. CDR1 and CDR2 (germline): GTSNPN, SVGIG (reference sequence).

The count of this clone is one. The chain recombines TRBV18 with TRBJ1-2; 7 bases match TRBD1. CDR1 and CDR2 (germline): KGHSH, LQKENI. The CDR3 sequence is 15 residues long. Trimming took 6 bases from V and 3 from J; bases not matched to a gene: 10. In DNA, the CDR3 is TGTGCCAGCTCCCGAGGACAGGTCGGAGACTATGGCTACACCTTC. Residues: CASSRGQVGDYGYTF.

The chain is built from TRBV15 and TRBJ2-5, with 9 bases that match TRBD1. Germline V gene sequence: CDR1 LNHNV, CDR2 YYDKDF (reference sequence). The CDR3 contains 15 residues. V dropped 0 bases and J dropped 6; count of bases not matched to a gene: 5. CDR3 in DNA: TGTGCCACCAGCAGAGATCGGGGACAGGGACAGACCCAGTACTTC. Residues: CATSRDRGQGQTQYF.

The chain combines TRBV7-9 with TRBJ2-3; D remains ambiguous. In germline, CDR1 is SEHNR, CDR2 FQNEAQ (reference sequence). The CDR3 loop spans 16 amino acids. With 5 bases removed from V and 1 base from J, the gap between germline ends came to 16 bases. This chain's CDR3 is CASSPVYSSGTDTQYF. CDR3 DNA: TGTGCCAGCAGCCCGGTCTACAGCTCTGGCACAGATACGCAGTATTTT. The full variable domain, its missing parts supplied by reference TRBV7-9 and TRBJ2-3, is DTGVSQNPRHKITKRGQNVTFRCDPISEHNRLYWYRQTLGQGPEFLTYFQNEAQLEKSRLLSDRFSAERPKGSFSTLEIQRTEQGDSAMYLCASSPVYSSGTDTQYFGPGTRLTVL.

The chain combines TRBV11-2 with TRBJ2-7; TRBD2 matches at 7 bases. The CDR3 totals 14 residues. Germline lookup yields CDR1 SGHAT and CDR2 FQNNGV. V was clipped by 1 base and J by 6 bases; unmatched bases: 6. The CDR3 bases are TGTGCCAGCAGCTTAGCCCACGGACTAGTCGAGCAGTACTTC. Its translation is CASSLAHGLVEQYF.

This chain uses TRBV5-1 with TRBJ2-3; possible D gene TRBD2, 5 bases. V lost 0 bases and J 0 bases, leaving 8 bases between the germline ends. Germline-derived CDR1 and CDR2 are SGHRS and YFSETQ. The CDR3 contains 15 residues. CDR3 loop: CASSLGGSSTDTQYF. In DNA form, the CDR3 reads TGCGCCAGCAGCTTGGGTGGGAGTAGCACAGATACGCAGTATTTT.

J is TRBJ2-7 and V is TRBV9; 8 bases are shared with TRBD2. V was clipped by 0 bases and J by 8 bases; unmatched bases: 13. This CDR3 contains 16 residues. Germline V gene data show CDR1 as SGDLS and CDR2 as YYNGEE. The CDR3 DNA sequence: TGTGCCAGCAGCGTAGAAGCGGGGGCGGGAGAGTCCAAGCAGTACTTC. It translates to CASSVEAGAGESKQYF. The whole variable domain, filled in from reference TRBV9 and TRBJ2-7, reads DSGVTQTPKHLITATGQRVTLRCSPRSGDLSVYWYQQSLDQGLQFLIQYYNGEERAKGNILERFSAQQFPDLHSELNLSSLELGDSALYFCASSVEAGAGESKQYFGPGTRLTVT.

This rearrangement joins TRBV6-6 to TRBJ1-1, with 10 bases identical to TRBD1. Germline V gives CDR1 MNHNY, CDR2 SVGAGI (reference sequence). This CDR3 region has 16 residues. Losses at the gene ends were 9 bases for V and 6 bases for J; bases not matched to a gene: 16. CDR3 coding DNA: TGTGCCAGTGCTACCGGGACAGGGGTTGATATTTCTGAAGCTTTCTTT. Encoded protein: CASATGTGVDISEAFF.

This clone was seen only a few times. The rearrangement links TRBV10-3 to TRBJ2-1; tentatively, D is TRBD2 (6 bases). CDR3 length: 16 residues. Trimming stripped 4 bases from V and 9 bases from J, with 22 bases between. The germline V gene encodes CDR1 ENHRY and CDR2 SYGVKD. The CDR3 coding sequence is TGTGCCATCAGTGGTCGGGAGATAAGTACTGGGAGTGAGCAGTTCTTC. Translated: CAISGREISTGSEQFF.

The chain uses TRBV4-2 and TRBJ2-2; weak D call: TRBD2 (7 bases). Germline V gives CDR1 LGHNA, CDR2 YNFKEQ. The CDR3 totals 16 residues. The germline V and J ends were trimmed by 1 base and 4 bases, with 13 bases remaining between them. CDR3 region: CASSQGGGGGTGELFF. The CDR3 DNA is TGTGCCAGCAGCCAAGGGGGAGGGGGGGGCACCGGGGAGCTGTTTTTT.

This clone appeared once. The V call is TRBV27, the J call TRBJ2-7; 8 nucleotides line up with TRBD1. The CDR3 contains 14 residues. Per germline, CDR1 MNHEY and CDR2 SMNVEV (reference sequence). J was trimmed by 3 bases and V by 3 bases; bases with no gene match: 4. The CDR3 loop is CASSFRTGGYEQYF. The DNA of the CDR3 is TGTGCCAGCAGTTTTCGTACAGGGGGCTACGAGCAGTACTTC.

The chain couples TRBV28 to TRBJ1-5, with 11 positions matching TRBD1. V gave up 4 bases and J gave up 5 bases; unmatched junction bases: 7. The CDR3 loop spans 16 amino acids. Germline values: CDR1 MDHEN, CDR2 SYDVKM. The CDR3 DNA is TGTGCCAGCAGTTCAGGAGGGGACAGGGGGGATCAGCCCCAGCATTTT. Its translation is CASSSGGDRGDQPQHF.

This rearrangement joins TRBV5-1 to TRBJ2-4; D perhaps matches TRBD1 (6 bases). The CDR3 is made up of 14 amino acids. CDR1 is SGHRS, CDR2 YFSETQ, per germline. The V end lost 0 bases, the J end lost 4 bases, and 8 bases lay between the germline ends. CDR3 sequence: CASSLVQGKNIQYF. The CDR3 nucleotides are TGCGCCAGCAGCTTGGTACAGGGAAAAAACATTCAGTACTTC.

The J gene is TRBJ2-2, the V gene TRBV5-1; TRBD1 matches 12 bases. The CDR3 has 15 amino acids. From germline, CDR1 is SGHRS and CDR2 YFSETQ. V shed 4 bases and J 7 bases; nucleotides not matched to a gene: 5. Here the CDR3 reads CASSAGTGGIGELFF. In DNA, the CDR3 is TGCGCCAGCAGCGCCGGGACAGGGGGCATCGGGGAGCTGTTTTTT.

The chain combines TRBV5-1 with TRBJ1-1, with a weak D call TRBD1 (5 bases). Germline V CDR1 and CDR2: SGHRS, YFSETQ. The CDR3 runs 16 residues. V was cut by 1 base and J by 4 bases, with 17 bases left in between. The CDR3 region has the DNA TGCGCCAGCAGCTTGCTCCCTGTTACAGGCGGCACTGAAGCTTTCTTT. Translation gives CASSLLPVTGGTEAFF.

The chain joins TRBV11-1 to TRBJ2-3, with 10 nucleotides matching TRBD2. The CDR3 is 16 residues long. Per the germline V gene, CDR1 is SGHAT and CDR2 is FQDESV (reference sequence). Trimming at V came to 0 bases and at J to 5 bases, leaving 5 bases not matched to a gene. CDR3 DNA: TGTGCCAGCAGCTTAGCCCTAGCGGGAGCGGGAGATACGCAGTATTTT. This sequence encodes CASSLALAGAGDTQYF.

The CDR3 nucleotides are TGTGCCAGCAGCTTGAACCCCAACTCCGGGGAGCTGTTTTTT. It translates to CASSLNPNSGELFF. The chain has TRBV7-2 and TRBJ2-2; D unresolved. This CDR3 region has 14 residues. Germline CDR1 and CDR2: SGHTA and FQGNSA. V lost 3 bases, J lost 6 bases, and 11 bases lay in between.

This rearrangement joins TRBV12-5 to TRBJ1-1; maybe TRBD1 (5 bases). Germline V gives CDR1 LGHNT, CDR2 FRNRAP. Between the trimmed V and J ends, which lost 2 bases and 0 bases, there was a span of 16 bases. The length of the CDR3 is 17 residues. CDR3 DNA sequence: TGTGCTAGTGGTTTGCTTGTACAGGCCCGCATGAACACTGAAGCTTTCTTT. The encoded protein is CASGLLVQARMNTEAFF.

CDR3 in DNA: TGTGCCATCAGTGAGTCGACAGGGAAGAATGAAAAACTGTTTTTT. Protein sequence: CAISESTGKNEKLFF. The chain carries TRBV10-3 and TRBJ1-4; TRBD1 matches 7 bases. The V gene's germline CDR1 is ENHRY and CDR2 SYGVKD. The CDR3 covers 15 residues. J lost 5 bases, V lost 0 bases, and 3 bases had no gene match.

The gene calls are TRBV11-3 and TRBJ2-1, with 12 bases matching TRBD2. Germline CDR1 is SGHNT and CDR2 is YENEEA. CDR3 length: 16 residues. The trim removed 5 bases at V and 9 bases at J, leaving 11 bases unmatched. The CDR3: CASSTSPGLAGGEQFF. In DNA, the CDR3 is TGTGCCAGCAGCACTAGCCCGGGACTAGCGGGCGGTGAGCAGTTCTTC.

The chain combines TRBV6-5 with TRBJ1-3, with D possibly TRBD1 on 5 matching bases. With 0 bases removed from V and 1 base from J, the gap between germline ends came to 7 bases. Germline values: CDR1 MNHEY, CDR2 SVGAGI. This CDR3 comprises 15 residues. The CDR3 here is CASSYSQGSGNTIYF. Written as DNA, the CDR3 is TGTGCCAGCAGTTACTCGCAGGGATCTGGAAACACCATATATTTT.

The chain is built from TRBV28 and TRBJ2-2, with 7 bases fitting TRBD2. In germline, CDR1 is MDHEN, CDR2 SYDVKM. J lost 4 bases, V lost 7 bases, and 6 bases had no gene match. The CDR3 consists of 14 residues. The CDR3 sequence is CASNSAGFTGELFF. DNA of the CDR3: TGTGCCAGCAATTCAGCGGGATTCACCGGGGAGCTGTTTTTT.

The chain uses TRBV25-1 and TRBJ1-2; 7 bases line up with TRBD1. The CDR3 totals 15 residues. From germline, CDR1 is MGHDK and CDR2 SYGVNS. The ends lost 4 bases at V and 0 bases at J; junction bases unmatched: 5. The CDR3 nucleotides are TGTGCCAGCAGTGCCACCGGGACAGCTAACTATGGCTACACCTTC. This gives the protein CASSATGTANYGYTF.